This T cell receptor (beta chain) was sequenced in a study of CD8 T cell repertoires and HIV-1 epitope variants. Across the study: 1M T cells were kept uncultured as a baseline. Study-wide results and limits: No clonotypes responded to the TAALDMSHF plasma variant; roughly five recognized KF9, one HW9.

Trimming shortened V by 5 bases and J by 1 base, and 16 bases separated the two germline ends. Looked up from germline, CDR1 is SEHNR and CDR2 is FQNEAQ (reference sequence). The CDR3 is 16 amino acids. Worth noting for this clone: What it recognizes is unknown.

Survey-depth immunoSEQ sequencing covered TCR beta CDR3 regions. Only in-frame clones appear in the TCRdb table, and some are missing; sequencing was by immunoSEQ multiplex PCR. Seen here are about 2,600 clones, about 71% observed once, and the top ten hold over 40%. The sequence was obtained from a male donor with HIV. Sequenced: cultured CD8+ T cells derived from PBMCs. This chain links TRBV7-9 with TRBJ2-3; maybe TRBD1 (5 bases). This chain's CDR3 is CASSPAGSSRTDTQYF. The CDR3 DNA reads as TGTGCCAGCAGCCCCGCAGGGTCCTCACGCACAGATACGCAGTATTTT.